This TCR beta chain was captured by sequencing in a study of tumor-infiltrating lymphocytes in primary liver carcinoma. Turning to the study itself: Each sample had roughly 3.5 to 7.5 million productive TCRbeta reads regardless of tissue type.

In germline, CDR1 is MNHNY, CDR2 SVGAGI (reference sequence). V lost 7 bases to trimming and J lost 2 bases, with 5 bases between them. CDR3 length: 11 amino acids. General study points: Against blood, tumors held a significantly higher top-250-clone fraction (p = 0.039). Tumor-adjacent and tumor-blood pairs shared less of their repertoires than tumor region pairs shared.

This clonotype occurred many times. Its antigen remains unknown. A primer in the constant region served to generate TCR beta cDNA from approximately 500 ng of total RNA. Libraries for TCR beta were built through three nested multiplex PCR rounds, which together made up a slightly modified ARM-PCR procedure. In the first two PCR rounds, TRBV1-TRBV30 forward primers were paired with a C-beta reverse primer, and each round lasted roughly 10 cycles. TCRdb processed the multiplex PCR reads anew with MiXCR; each CDR3 protein has one entry. This table holds some 130,000 distinct CDR3 sequences, around 70% found once. The roughly 17-31 mg bulk tissue piece was not sorted before simultaneous RNA and DNA extraction. There were only treatment-naive patients, all with chronic HBV infection.

Sequenced material: tumor-adjacent normal liver tissue. The V and J genes are TRBV6-6 and TRBJ1-2, with no clear D. The sequence was obtained from a woman in her sixties or seventies with primary liver carcinoma and hepatitis B virus infection. CDR3 sequence reads: CASNSNYGYTF. The CDR3 DNA is TGTGCCAGCAACAGCAACTATGGCTACACCTTC.